The 11 T cell receptor beta chains given below trace back to one sample, sequenced in a study of CD8 T cells in Susac syndrome. Random hexamers served to reverse transcribe roughly 0.45 to 1 ug RNA. TCRdb analysed the immunoSEQ multiplex PCR reads with MiXCR anew, one entry per CDR3 protein. The data contain 140,000 to 150,000 distinct CDR3 sequences, 90% to 96% of them seen just once; the ten biggest clones take up roughly 0.08%. Sequenced material: CD4+ T cells from PBMCs. The receptors come from a human donor with Susac syndrome.

This chain links TRBV29-1 with TRBJ2-3; D not certain. The V gene lost 4 bases and the J gene lost 2 bases, with 13 bases spanning the gap. The germline V gene encodes CDR1 SQVTM and CDR2 ANQGSEA. The CDR3 is made up of 14 amino acids. CDR3 protein: CSVGGQSYTDTQYF. The CDR3 bases are TGCAGCGTTGGGGGTCAGAGTTACACAGATACGCAGTATTTT.

V is TRBV20-1 and J is TRBJ1-5, with 7 bases aligning to TRBD1. Germline CDR1 DFQATT, CDR2 SNEGSKA (reference sequence). The CDR3 is made up of 17 amino acids. Trimming removed 2 bases from V and 1 base from J; junction bases left unmatched: 11. The CDR3 region has the DNA TGCAGTGCTAGACCCCGCACAGGGGTGGGAAGCAATCAGCCCCAGCATTTT. Amino acid sequence: CSARPRTGVGSNQPQHF.

The V gene is TRBV20-1, the J gene TRBJ2-3; TRBD2 matches at 8 bases. Trimming removed 0 bases from V and 1 base from J; junction bases left unmatched: 9. Germline lookup yields CDR1 DFQATT and CDR2 SNEGSKA (reference sequence). The CDR3 consists of 17 residues. The CDR3 reads CSARDPGWRGGTDTQYF. In DNA, the CDR3 is TGCAGTGCTAGAGATCCCGGGTGGCGGGGGGGCACAGATACGCAGTATTTT.

The chain couples TRBV20-1 to TRBJ2-4; 9 bases agree with TRBD1. The V segment lost 6 bases and the J segment 0 bases; nucleotides outside the gene matches: 12. The CDR3 totals 17 residues. CDR1 DFQATT and CDR2 SNEGSKA come from the germline V gene (reference sequence). The chain's CDR3 is CSAEDRGRRLAKNIQYF. The CDR3 region has the DNA TGCAGTGCCGAGGACAGGGGAAGGAGGCTAGCCAAAAACATTCAGTACTTC.

The chain is built from TRBV27 and TRBJ2-6; D uncertain. This CDR3 has 16 residues. The germline V gene encodes CDR1 MNHEY and CDR2 SMNVEV (reference sequence). The V and J ends lost 0 bases and 2 bases respectively, with 8 bases between them. The CDR3 DNA reads as TGTGCCAGCAGTTTATCGGCAGGTGCTGGGGCCAACGTCCTGACTTTC. Translated: CASSLSAGAGANVLTF.

This CDR3 reads CSARVAGGMETQYF. CDR3 DNA: TGCAGTGCTAGGGTCGCGGGAGGGATGGAGACCCAGTACTTC. The chain links TRBV20-1 to TRBJ2-5; TRBD2 agrees at 9 bases. CDR1 and CDR2 from the germline V gene are DFQATT and SNEGSKA (reference sequence). Trimming removed 3 bases from V and 5 bases from J; junction bases left unmatched: 7. CDR3 size: 14 residues.

This rearrangement joins TRBV3-1 to TRBJ1-2; TRBD1 matches at 8 bases. Germline V gene lookup returns CDR1 LGHDT and CDR2 YNNKEL (reference sequence). This CDR3 contains 14 residues. Trimming cost V 4 bases and J 3 bases; bases outside gene matches: 4. DNA of the CDR3: TGTGCCAGCAGCCCTGGACAGGGAGACTATGGCTACACCTTC. Translation: CASSPGQGDYGYTF.

V and J are TRBV29-1 and TRBJ2-1; perhaps D is TRBD1 or TRBD2 (5 bases each). The ends were cut back, 6 bases at V and 7 bases at J, with 13 bases in the middle. Germline CDR1 SQVTM, CDR2 ANQGSEA. The CDR3 runs to 12 residues. CDR3 coding DNA: TGCAGCGTAACTAGGGGTCTGAATGAGCAGTTCTTC. Translated, it gives CSVTRGLNEQFF.

The gene calls are TRBV7-6 and TRBJ2-7; TRBD2 might be the D (6 bases). Trimming removed 1 base from V and 3 bases from J, with 19 bases in between. CDR3 length equals 17 residues. The germline V gene encodes CDR1 SGHVS and CDR2 FNYEAQ. The CDR3 DNA follows: TGTGCCAGCAGCTTAGTTGTGGCCGGGGGTTCGAACTACGAGCAGTACTTC. Protein product: CASSLVVAGGSNYEQYF.

The chain employs TRBV2 and TRBJ2-1; 10 bases are a match to TRBD1. The germline gives CDR1 SNHLY, CDR2 FYNNEI. The J segment lost 16 bases and the V segment lost 6 bases, leaving 9 bases of the junction unmatched. The CDR3 contains 12 residues. The CDR3 region is CASRGPRDRGFF. CDR3 bases: TGTGCCAGCAGAGGACCCCGGGACAGGGGATTCTTC. Complete variable domain (other parts from reference TRBV2 and TRBJ2-1): EPEVTQTPSHQVTQMGQEVILRCVPISNHLYFYWYRQILGQKVEFLVSFYNNEISEKSEIFDDQFSVERPDGSNFTLKIRSTKLEDSAMYFCASRGPRDRGFFGPGTRLTVL.

The chain links TRBV29-1 to TRBJ2-7, with D perhaps TRBD2 (6 bases). The CDR3 has 16 amino acids. V lost 5 bases, J lost 0 bases, and 20 bases lay in between. Germline lookup yields CDR1 SQVTM and CDR2 ANQGSEA. The chain's CDR3 is CSVTPPGTSSSYEQYF. The CDR3 DNA reads TGCAGCGTTACTCCTCCCGGGACTTCTAGCTCCTACGAGCAGTACTTC.